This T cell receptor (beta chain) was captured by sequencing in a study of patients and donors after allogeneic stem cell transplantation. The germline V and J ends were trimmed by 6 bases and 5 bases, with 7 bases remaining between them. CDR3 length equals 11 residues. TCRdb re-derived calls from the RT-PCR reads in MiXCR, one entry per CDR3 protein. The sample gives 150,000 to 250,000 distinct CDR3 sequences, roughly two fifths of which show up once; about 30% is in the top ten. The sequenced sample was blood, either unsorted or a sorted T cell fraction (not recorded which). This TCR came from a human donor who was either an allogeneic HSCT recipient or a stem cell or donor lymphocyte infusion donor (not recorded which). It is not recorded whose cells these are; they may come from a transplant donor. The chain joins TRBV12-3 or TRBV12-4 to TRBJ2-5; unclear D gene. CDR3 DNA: TGTGCCAGCAGCTTAAGTGAGACCCAGTACTTC. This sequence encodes CASSLSETQYF.